The 5 T cell receptor beta chains below all came from one sample that was sequenced in a study of T cells expressing NK-cell markers. TCRdb reanalyzed the 5' RACE reads and collapses them to one entry per CDR3 protein, without DNA. The sample shows approximately 550,000 distinct CDR3 sequences, and roughly 3.5% sits with its ten largest clones. Specimen: blood T cells: a sorted CD56 or NKG2C T cell subset, CD4+ or CD8+ T cells, or bulk PBMC T cells (not recorded which). These receptors originate from a man younger than 35 in good health.

The chain has TRBV20-1 and TRBJ2-3; the D call from TCRdb, TRBD2, cannot be confirmed without DNA. CDR3 length: 13 residues. Germline CDR1 reads DFQATT; CDR2 reads SNEGSKA (reference sequence). This CDR3 is CSVRAGGRDTQYF.

The chain recombines TRBV4-3 with TRBJ2-1; the D call from TCRdb, TRBD2, cannot be confirmed without DNA. The CDR3 is 17 amino acids. Germline CDR1 LGHNA, CDR2 YSLEER. CDR3: CASSQDPSGSMANEQFF.

CDR3 sequence reads: CASQGSLSDTQYF. This chain links TRBV27 with TRBJ2-3; TCRdb's D call of TRBD1 is untestable without DNA. The CDR3 length is 13 residues. CDR1 is MNHEY and CDR2 is SMNVEV in the germline V gene (reference sequence).

This chain links TRBV5-1 with TRBJ2-3; without DNA, the TCRdb call of TRBD1 cannot be checked. There are 14 residues in the CDR3. Germline V CDR1 and CDR2: SGHRS, YFSETQ. CDR3 region: CASRGTGSADTQYF.

The genes are TRBV6-5 and TRBJ2-7; the D call from TCRdb, TRBD1, cannot be confirmed without DNA. The length of the CDR3 is 15 residues. Germline lookup yields CDR1 MNHEY and CDR2 SVGAGI. CDR3 region: CASSYSSSGDYEQYF.